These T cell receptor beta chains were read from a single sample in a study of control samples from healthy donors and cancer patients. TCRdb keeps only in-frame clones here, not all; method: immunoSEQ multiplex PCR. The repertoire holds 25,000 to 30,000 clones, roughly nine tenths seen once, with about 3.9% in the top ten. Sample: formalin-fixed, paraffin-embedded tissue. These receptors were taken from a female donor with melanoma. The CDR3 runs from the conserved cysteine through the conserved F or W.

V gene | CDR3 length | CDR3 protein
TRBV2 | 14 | CASSESPLSYEQYF
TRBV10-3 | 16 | CAISGSSAEAGNTIYF
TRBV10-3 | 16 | CAISLGPFQTGNTIYF
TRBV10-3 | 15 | CAISESGGLVTEAFF
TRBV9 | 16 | CASSSTGLPAGGELFF
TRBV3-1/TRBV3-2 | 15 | CASSHGGGLQETQYF
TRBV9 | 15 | CASSVGWTGGTEAFF
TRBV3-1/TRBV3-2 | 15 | CASSQEGGRTGELFF
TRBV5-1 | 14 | CASSLAGGKEEAFF
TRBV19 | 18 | CASSIDPSGRGSYNEQFF
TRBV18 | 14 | CASSPYGRQETQYF
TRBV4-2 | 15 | CASSQGRGSSYEQYF
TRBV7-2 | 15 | CASSLMGQGGTEAFF
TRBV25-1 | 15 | CASISTLAGGGEQFF
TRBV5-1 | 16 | CASSWPPEWGNNEQFF
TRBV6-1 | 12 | CASSERDRLAFF
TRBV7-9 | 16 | CASSLVGGLAGAEQFF
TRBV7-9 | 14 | CASSPPFGKYEQYF
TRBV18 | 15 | CASSPGQGVRDKQYF
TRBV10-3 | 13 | CAITRGAGNTIYF
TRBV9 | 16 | CASSVGGSGSADTQYF
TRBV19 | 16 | CASSLVPGSGANVLTF
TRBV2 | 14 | CASTGDRGGQPQHF
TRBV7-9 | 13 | CASSSGQGTEAFF
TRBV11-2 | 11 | CASSPGTEQFF
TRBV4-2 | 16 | CASSQDGEYSNQPQHF
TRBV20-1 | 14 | CSASAEASSYEQYF
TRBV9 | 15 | CASSVASGVGDTQYF
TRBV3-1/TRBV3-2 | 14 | CASRLLQGVETQYF
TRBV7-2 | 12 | CASSLELGGYTF
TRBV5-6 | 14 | CASSLGGQGDTQYF
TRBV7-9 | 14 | CASSLEGSNQPQHF
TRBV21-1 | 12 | CASSTPCVGYTF
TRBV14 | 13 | CASSQGRVGEQFF
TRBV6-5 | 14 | CASSPNWGNTEAFF
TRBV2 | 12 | CASNRSPYGYTF
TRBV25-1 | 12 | CASRTGGTEAFF
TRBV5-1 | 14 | CASSRSSPNTEAFF
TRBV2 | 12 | CASSGQGRKLFF
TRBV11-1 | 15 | CASSLLEGMNTEAFF
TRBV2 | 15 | CARLEAGPRGNEQFF
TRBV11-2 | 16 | CASSPGLAGNYNEQFF
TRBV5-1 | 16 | CASSLAVDGKNYGYTF
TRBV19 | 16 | CASSIQGASLDTEAFF
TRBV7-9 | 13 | CASSLGQGTEAFF
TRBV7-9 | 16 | CASSLSGRLTYNEQFF
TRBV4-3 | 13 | CASSQTPAHEQYF
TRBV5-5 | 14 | CASSPDSGGYGYTF
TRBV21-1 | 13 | CAGRVGLYSPLHF
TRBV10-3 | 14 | CAISGQASSYEQYF
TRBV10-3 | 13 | CAIRGTGNSPLHF
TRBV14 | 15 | CASSQQGTARYEQYF
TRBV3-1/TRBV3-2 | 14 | CASSLSGGTDTQYF
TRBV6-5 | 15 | CASSYSAPSTDTQYF
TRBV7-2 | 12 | CASKSGGTEAFF